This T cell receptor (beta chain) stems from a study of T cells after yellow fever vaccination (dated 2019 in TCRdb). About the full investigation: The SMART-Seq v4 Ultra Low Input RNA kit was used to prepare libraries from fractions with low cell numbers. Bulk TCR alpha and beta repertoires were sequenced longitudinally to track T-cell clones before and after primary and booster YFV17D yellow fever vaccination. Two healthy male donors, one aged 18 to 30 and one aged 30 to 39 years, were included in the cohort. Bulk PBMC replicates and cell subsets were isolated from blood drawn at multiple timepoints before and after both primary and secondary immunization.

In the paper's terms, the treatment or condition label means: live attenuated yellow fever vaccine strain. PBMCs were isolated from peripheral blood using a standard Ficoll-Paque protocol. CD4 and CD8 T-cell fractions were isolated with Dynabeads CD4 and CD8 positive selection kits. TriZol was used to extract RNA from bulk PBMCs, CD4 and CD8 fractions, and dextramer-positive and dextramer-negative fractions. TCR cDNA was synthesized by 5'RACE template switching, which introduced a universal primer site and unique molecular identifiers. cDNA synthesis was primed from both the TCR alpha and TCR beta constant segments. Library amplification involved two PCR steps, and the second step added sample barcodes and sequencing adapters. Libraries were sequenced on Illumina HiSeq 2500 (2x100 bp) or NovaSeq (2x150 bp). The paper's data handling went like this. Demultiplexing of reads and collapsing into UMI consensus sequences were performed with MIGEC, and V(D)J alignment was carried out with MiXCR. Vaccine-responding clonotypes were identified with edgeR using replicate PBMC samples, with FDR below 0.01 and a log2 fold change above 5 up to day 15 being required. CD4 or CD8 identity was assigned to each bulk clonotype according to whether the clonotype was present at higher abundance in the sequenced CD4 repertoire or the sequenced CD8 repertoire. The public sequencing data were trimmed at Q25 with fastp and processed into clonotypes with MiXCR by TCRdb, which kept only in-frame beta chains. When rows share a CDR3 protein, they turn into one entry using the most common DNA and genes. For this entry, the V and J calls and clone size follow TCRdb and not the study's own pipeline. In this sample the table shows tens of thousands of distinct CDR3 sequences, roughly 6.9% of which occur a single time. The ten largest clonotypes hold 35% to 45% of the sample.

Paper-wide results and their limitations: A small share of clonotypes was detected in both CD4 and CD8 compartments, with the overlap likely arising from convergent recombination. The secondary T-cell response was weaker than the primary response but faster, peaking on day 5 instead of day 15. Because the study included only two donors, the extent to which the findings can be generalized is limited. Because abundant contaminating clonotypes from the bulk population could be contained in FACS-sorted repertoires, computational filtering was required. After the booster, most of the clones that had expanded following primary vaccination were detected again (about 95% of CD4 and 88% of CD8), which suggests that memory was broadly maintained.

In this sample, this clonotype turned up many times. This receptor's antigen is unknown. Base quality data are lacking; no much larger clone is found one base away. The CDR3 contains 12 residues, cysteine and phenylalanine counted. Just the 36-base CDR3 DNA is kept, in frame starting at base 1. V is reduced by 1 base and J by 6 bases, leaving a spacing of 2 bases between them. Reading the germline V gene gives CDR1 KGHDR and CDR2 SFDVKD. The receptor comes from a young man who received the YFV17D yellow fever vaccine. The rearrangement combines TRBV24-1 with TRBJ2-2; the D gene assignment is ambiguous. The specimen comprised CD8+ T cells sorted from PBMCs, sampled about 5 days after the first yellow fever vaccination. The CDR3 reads CATSDFPGELFF. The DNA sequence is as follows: TGTGCCACCAGTGATTTCCCCGGGGAGCTGTTTTTT.